A selection of T cell receptor beta chains follows, all from one sample in a study of regulatory T cells in long-lasting Graves disease. MiXCR, run by TCRdb on the multiplex PCR reads, gives a single entry per CDR3 protein. The data contain hundreds of thousands of distinct CDR3 sequences, roughly 15% of them singletons. In addition, the sample was reused for a study of T cells in Graves' hyperthyroidism and ophthalmopathy.

The input for sequencing was peripheral blood mononuclear cells (PBMCs), taken at new diagnosis, from a patient treated with antithyroid drugs. The receptors here all came from a woman aged 25 to 39 with Graves disease. Each CDR3 is given with its conserved first and last residue. Each record gives: J gene, clone size, D gene, V gene, CDR3 DNA, CDR3 protein. A D gene is named only where the DNA matches it firmly. Clone sizes are given selectively: once, few, many, or a class where the clone is expanded.

J gene: TRBJ1-2; clone size: -; D gene: -; V gene: TRBV6-2/TRBV6-3; CDR3 DNA: TGTGCCAGCAGTGAAGCCCTACAAGCCTATGGCTACACCTTC; CDR3 protein: CASSEALQAYGYTF
J gene: TRBJ2-1; clone size: -; D gene: TRBD1; V gene: TRBV19; CDR3 DNA: TGTGCCAGTAGTAGGGACAGGACCCTCAATGAGCAGTTCTTC; CDR3 protein: CASSRDRTLNEQFF
J gene: TRBJ1-1; clone size: many; D gene: TRBD1; V gene: TRBV7-9; CDR3 DNA: TGTGCCAGCAGCTTATGGGGAACAGGGGCGTCGGTGAACACTGAAGCTTTCTTT; CDR3 protein: CASSLWGTGASVNTEAFF
J gene: TRBJ2-1; clone size: many; D gene: TRBD2; V gene: TRBV7-2; CDR3 DNA: TGTGCCAGCAGCTTACGTGGGGGACTCACCGGGACTAGCGGAGATACTCAGTTCTTC; CDR3 protein: CASSLRGGLTGTSGDTQFF
J gene: TRBJ1-1; clone size: many; D gene: -; V gene: TRBV28; CDR3 DNA: TGTGCCAGCAGTGGGGCTGAGAACACTGAAGCTTTCTTT; CDR3 protein: CASSGAENTEAFF
J gene: TRBJ1-5; clone size: -; D gene: -; V gene: TRBV19; CDR3 DNA: TGTGCCAGTAGTATAGGGAGGTCGCGCGATAATCAGCCCCAGCATTTT; CDR3 protein: CASSIGRSRDNQPQHF
J gene: TRBJ2-7; clone size: few; D gene: -; V gene: TRBV19; CDR3 DNA: TGTGCCAGTAGCCCTACCAATTCAGGCGAGCAGTACTTC; CDR3 protein: CASSPTNSGEQYF
J gene: TRBJ1-6; clone size: once; D gene: -; V gene: TRBV6-4; CDR3 DNA: TGTGCCAGCAGGCAACAGGGCACGAGCTCCTATAATTCACCCCTCCACTTT; CDR3 protein: CASRQQGTSSYNSPLHF
J gene: TRBJ2-3; clone size: -; D gene: -; V gene: TRBV5-1; CDR3 DNA: TGCGCCAGTAGCTTCAGGCAGAACACAGATACGCAGTATTTT; CDR3 protein: CASSFRQNTDTQYF
J gene: TRBJ2-7; clone size: many; D gene: -; V gene: TRBV12-3/TRBV12-4; CDR3 DNA: TGTGCCAGCAGTTTAGCCCCGGGACGTTGGAACGTTGTCGAGCAGTACTTC; CDR3 protein: CASSLAPGRWNVVEQYF
J gene: TRBJ1-4; clone size: -; D gene: -; V gene: TRBV11-2; CDR3 DNA: TGTGCCAGCAGCTGGGGTCGCGGCTCTGCAACTAATGAAAAACTGTTTTTT; CDR3 protein: CASSWGRGSATNEKLFF
J gene: TRBJ1-2; clone size: -; D gene: TRBD1; V gene: TRBV10-3; CDR3 DNA: TGTGCCATTCAACCGGGACAGGGTGTTGGCTACACCTTC; CDR3 protein: CAIQPGQGVGYTF
J gene: TRBJ2-7; clone size: -; D gene: -; V gene: TRBV4-2; CDR3 DNA: TGTGCCAGCAGCCACGGGCGGGACCCCCGCTACGAGCAGTACTTC; CDR3 protein: CASSHGRDPRYEQYF
J gene: TRBJ1-3; clone size: -; D gene: TRBD1; V gene: TRBV7-3; CDR3 DNA: TGTGCCAGCAGCATAACGGGACAGGGAAACACCATATATTTT; CDR3 protein: CASSITGQGNTIYF
J gene: TRBJ2-3; clone size: many; D gene: -; V gene: TRBV12-3/TRBV12-4; CDR3 DNA: TGTGCCAGCAGTTCACAGGGAATGGGTACGCAGTATTTT; CDR3 protein: CASSSQGMGTQYF
J gene: TRBJ1-1; clone size: few; D gene: -; V gene: TRBV19; CDR3 DNA: TGTGCCAGTAGTATCCATGATAAGGGAACTGAAGCTTTCTTT; CDR3 protein: CASSIHDKGTEAFF
J gene: TRBJ1-1; clone size: few; D gene: TRBD1; V gene: TRBV7-2; CDR3 DNA: TGTGCCAGCAGCTTGGGACAGGGGCGTGAAGCTTTCTTT; CDR3 protein: CASSLGQGREAFF
J gene: TRBJ2-7; clone size: -; D gene: -; V gene: TRBV20-1; CDR3 DNA: TGCAGTGCTCTGGGGGCTACCAGCTCCTACGAGCAGTACTTC; CDR3 protein: CSALGATSSYEQYF
J gene: TRBJ1-5; clone size: many; D gene: -; V gene: TRBV7-2; CDR3 DNA: TGTGCCAGCAGCTTAAAGGCGGGGGATAGACAGCCCCAGCATTTT; CDR3 protein: CASSLKAGDRQPQHF
J gene: TRBJ2-7; clone size: many; D gene: TRBD2; V gene: TRBV6-1; CDR3 DNA: TGTGCCAGCATTGGACTAGCCTACGAGCAGTACTTC; CDR3 protein: CASIGLAYEQYF
J gene: TRBJ2-7; clone size: -; D gene: -; V gene: TRBV19; CDR3 DNA: TGTGCCAGTAGTATAGATCTCAGTTACGAGCAGTACTTC; CDR3 protein: CASSIDLSYEQYF
J gene: TRBJ2-2; clone size: -; D gene: TRBD1; V gene: TRBV11-2; CDR3 DNA: TGTGCCAGCAGGGTCCGAGGACAGGGGTCTGTCGGGGAGCTGTTTTTT; CDR3 protein: CASRVRGQGSVGELFF
J gene: TRBJ2-5; clone size: -; D gene: TRBD2; V gene: TRBV20-1; CDR3 DNA: TGCAGTGCTAGAGCTAACCTGGGACTAGGGAGATGGGGAGAGACCCAGTACTTC; CDR3 protein: CSARANLGLGRWGETQYF
J gene: TRBJ2-1; clone size: -; D gene: TRBD1; V gene: TRBV6-1; CDR3 DNA: TGTGCCAGCACTGAGTCTGGACAGGGGACCGTCTCGCGTAGTGAGCAGTTCTTC; CDR3 protein: CASTESGQGTVSRSEQFF
J gene: TRBJ1-4; clone size: -; D gene: -; V gene: TRBV19; CDR3 DNA: TGTGCCAGACAGACTAATGAAAAACTGTTTTTT; CDR3 protein: CARQTNEKLFF
J gene: TRBJ2-1; clone size: many; D gene: -; V gene: TRBV7-9; CDR3 DNA: TGTGCCAGCAGCTTTGGAGCCGGGTTTGATGAGCAGTTCTTC; CDR3 protein: CASSFGAGFDEQFF
J gene: TRBJ1-1; clone size: many; D gene: -; V gene: TRBV28; CDR3 DNA: TGTGCCAGCAGCCACATCACTGAAGCTTTCTTT; CDR3 protein: CASSHITEAFF
J gene: TRBJ2-1; clone size: many; D gene: -; V gene: TRBV30; CDR3 DNA: TGTGCCTGGGGTGCAGGGTTAACTACCTACAATGAGCAGTTCTTC; CDR3 protein: CAWGAGLTTYNEQFF
J gene: TRBJ2-5; clone size: many; D gene: -; V gene: TRBV28; CDR3 DNA: TGTGCCAGCAGTCCCCGGGACGACCTAGGCGAGACCCAGTACTTC; CDR3 protein: CASSPRDDLGETQYF
J gene: TRBJ2-7; clone size: many; D gene: -; V gene: TRBV28; CDR3 DNA: TGTGCCAGCAGTCTAACCTCCCTTCCCGAGCAGTACTTC; CDR3 protein: CASSLTSLPEQYF
J gene: TRBJ2-7; clone size: few; D gene: -; V gene: TRBV27; CDR3 DNA: TGTGCCAGCAGAGGGCGGGGGCAGAGCTACGAGCAGTACTTC; CDR3 protein: CASRGRGQSYEQYF
J gene: TRBJ2-5; clone size: many; D gene: -; V gene: TRBV28; CDR3 DNA: TGTGCCAGCAGTGCCGTCTTGGTCGAGACCCAGTACTTC; CDR3 protein: CASSAVLVETQYF
J gene: TRBJ2-1; clone size: few; D gene: -; V gene: TRBV28; CDR3 DNA: TGTGCCAGCAGTTCTCAAGGCGGGATTAAACGTGAGCAGTTCTTC; CDR3 protein: CASSSQGGIKREQFF
J gene: TRBJ2-7; clone size: many; D gene: TRBD2; V gene: TRBV5-1; CDR3 DNA: TGCGCCAGCAGCTTGTTTATCGGTAGCGGGAGTAACTACGAGCAGTACTTC; CDR3 protein: CASSLFIGSGSNYEQYF
J gene: TRBJ1-5; clone size: many; D gene: -; V gene: TRBV28; CDR3 DNA: TGTGCCAGCATAGAAGGGTATAGCAATCAGCCCCAGCATTTT; CDR3 protein: CASIEGYSNQPQHF
J gene: TRBJ2-7; clone size: many; D gene: -; V gene: TRBV10-3; CDR3 DNA: TGTGCCACCGGGGTCGGGACACCAAACTACGAGCAGTACTTC; CDR3 protein: CATGVGTPNYEQYF
J gene: TRBJ2-3; clone size: few; D gene: TRBD2; V gene: TRBV24-1; CDR3 DNA: TGTGCCACCAGTGAATGGACTAGCGGACCGTTCACAGATACGCAGTATTTT; CDR3 protein: CATSEWTSGPFTDTQYF
J gene: TRBJ2-5; clone size: few; D gene: TRBD2; V gene: TRBV5-8; CDR3 DNA: TGTGCCAGCCGGAGGCGGGAGGTTGTCGAGACCCAGTACTTC; CDR3 protein: CASRRREVVETQYF
J gene: TRBJ2-4; clone size: -; D gene: -; V gene: TRBV6-1; CDR3 DNA: TGTGCCAGCAGGGGGGGTGTGGCAGGGCTGGGAAACATTCAGTACTTC; CDR3 protein: CASRGGVAGLGNIQYF
J gene: TRBJ2-5; clone size: -; D gene: TRBD2; V gene: TRBV5-1; CDR3 DNA: TGCGCCAGCAGCTTGGCCTATATAGCGGGAGTACAAGAGACCCAGTACTTC; CDR3 protein: CASSLAYIAGVQETQYF
J gene: TRBJ2-1; clone size: few; D gene: TRBD2; V gene: TRBV29-1; CDR3 DNA: TGCAGCTTGAGGACTAGCGGTTCGAATGAGCAGTTCTTC; CDR3 protein: CSLRTSGSNEQFF